This note documents a single TCR beta chain sequence. The data derive from a study of patients and donors after allogeneic stem cell transplantation. TCRdb reprocessed the RT-PCR reads with MiXCR, giving one entry per CDR3 protein. The repertoire consists of a few hundred thousand distinct CDR3 sequences, with approximately 14% occurring once and the leading ten covering 11%. This CDR3 has 13 residues. With 5 bases removed from V and 10 bases from J, the gap between germline ends came to 17 bases. The rearrangement joins TRBV12-3 or TRBV12-4 to TRBJ1-1, with D uncertain. This receptor was obtained from a human donor who was either an allogeneic HSCT recipient or a stem cell or donor lymphocyte infusion donor (not recorded which). It is not recorded whose cells these are; they may come from a transplant donor. The sample consisted of blood, either unsorted or a sorted T cell fraction (not recorded which). CDR3 residues: CASSLQKNLGAFF. The CDR3, as DNA: TGTGCCAGCAGTCTACAGAAAAATCTGGGAGCTTTCTTT.